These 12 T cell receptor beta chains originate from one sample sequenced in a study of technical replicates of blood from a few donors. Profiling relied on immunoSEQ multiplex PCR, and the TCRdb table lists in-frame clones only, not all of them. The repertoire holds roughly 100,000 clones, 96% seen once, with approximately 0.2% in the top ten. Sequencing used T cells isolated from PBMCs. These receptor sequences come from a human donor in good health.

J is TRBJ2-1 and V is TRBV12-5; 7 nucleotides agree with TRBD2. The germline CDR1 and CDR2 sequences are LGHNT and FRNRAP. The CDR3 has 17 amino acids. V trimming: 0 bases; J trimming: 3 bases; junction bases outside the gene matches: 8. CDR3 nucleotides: TGTGCTAGTGGTTTGGTACCAGAGCGGGAACGCTACAATGAGCAGTTCTTC. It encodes CASGLVPERERYNEQFF.

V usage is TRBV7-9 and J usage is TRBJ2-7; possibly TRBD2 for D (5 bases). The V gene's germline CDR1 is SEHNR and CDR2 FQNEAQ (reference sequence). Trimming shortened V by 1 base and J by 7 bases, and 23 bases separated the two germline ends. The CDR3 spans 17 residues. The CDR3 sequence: CASSLGRGIGSGGEQYF. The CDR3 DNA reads TGTGCCAGCAGCTTAGGCCGGGGTATAGGATCGGGCGGAGAGCAGTACTTC.

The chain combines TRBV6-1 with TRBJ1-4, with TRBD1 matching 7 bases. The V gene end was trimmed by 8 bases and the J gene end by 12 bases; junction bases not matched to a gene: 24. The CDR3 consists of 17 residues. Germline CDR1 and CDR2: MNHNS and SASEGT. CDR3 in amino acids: CASGVQPTGESGEELFF. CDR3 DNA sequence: TGTGCCAGCGGTGTACAACCTACAGGGGAAAGTGGTGAGGAACTGTTTTTT.

CDR3: CASGYLGPGSEAFF. CDR3 in DNA: TGTGCTAGTGGTTACCTTGGGCCGGGATCCGAAGCTTTCTTT. This chain joins TRBV12-5 and TRBJ1-1; D unclear. The CDR3 is made up of 14 amino acids. V lost 4 bases, J lost 8 bases, and 17 bases lay in between. Germline V CDR1 and CDR2: LGHNT, FRNRAP.

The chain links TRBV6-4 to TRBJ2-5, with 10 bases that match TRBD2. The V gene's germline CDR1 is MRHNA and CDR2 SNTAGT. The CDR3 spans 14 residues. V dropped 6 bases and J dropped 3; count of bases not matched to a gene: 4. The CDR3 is CASRTSGFEETQYF. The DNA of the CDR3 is TGTGCCAGCAGGACTAGCGGGTTCGAAGAGACCCAGTACTTC.

The CDR3 sequence is CASSYGTTDTEAFF. The CDR3 DNA reads as TGCGCCAGCAGCTATGGGACAACAGACACTGAAGCTTTCTTT. The chain employs TRBV5-1 and TRBJ1-1; D is perhaps TRBD1 (6 bases). Germline assignment: CDR1 SGHRS and CDR2 YFSETQ. The CDR3 is 14 residues long. The V end lost 3 bases, the J end lost 3 bases, and 12 bases lay between the germline ends.

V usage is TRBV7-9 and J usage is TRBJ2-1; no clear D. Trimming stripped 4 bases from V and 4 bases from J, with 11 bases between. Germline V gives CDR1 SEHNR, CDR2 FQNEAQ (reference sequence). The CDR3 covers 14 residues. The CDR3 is CASSYSTQYNEQFF. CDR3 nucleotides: TGTGCCAGCAGCTACTCAACTCAATACAATGAGCAGTTCTTC.

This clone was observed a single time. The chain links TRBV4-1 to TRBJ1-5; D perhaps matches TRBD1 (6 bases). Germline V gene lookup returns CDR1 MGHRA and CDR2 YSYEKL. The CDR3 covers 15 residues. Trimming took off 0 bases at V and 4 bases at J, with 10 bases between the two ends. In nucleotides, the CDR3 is TGCGCCAGCAGCCAAGAGGGGGCTGGTAATCAGCCCCAGCATTTT. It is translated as CASSQEGAGNQPQHF.

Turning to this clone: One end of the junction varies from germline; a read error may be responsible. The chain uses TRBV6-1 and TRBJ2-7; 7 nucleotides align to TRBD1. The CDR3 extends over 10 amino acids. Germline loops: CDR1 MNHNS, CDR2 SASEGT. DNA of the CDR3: TGTGCCAGCAGTGATGGACAGGTTCACTTC. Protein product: CASSDGQVHF.

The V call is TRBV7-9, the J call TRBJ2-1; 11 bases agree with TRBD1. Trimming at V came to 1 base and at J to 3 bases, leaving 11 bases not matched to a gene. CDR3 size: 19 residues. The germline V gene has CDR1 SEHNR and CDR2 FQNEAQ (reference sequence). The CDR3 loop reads CASSLVGYDGTGGYNEQFF. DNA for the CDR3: TGTGCCAGCAGCTTAGTGGGTTATGACGGGACAGGGGGCTACAATGAGCAGTTCTTC.

This CDR3 reads CASSFRQGIVWNQPQHF. CDR3 DNA sequence: TGTGCCAGCAGTTTTCGGCAGGGTATTGTGTGGAATCAGCCCCAGCATTTT. V gene TRBV28 combines with J gene TRBJ1-5; TRBD1 might be the D (5 bases). V was clipped by 3 bases and J by 4 bases, with 19 bases between them. Germline CDR1 MDHEN, CDR2 SYDVKM. The CDR3 length is 17 residues.

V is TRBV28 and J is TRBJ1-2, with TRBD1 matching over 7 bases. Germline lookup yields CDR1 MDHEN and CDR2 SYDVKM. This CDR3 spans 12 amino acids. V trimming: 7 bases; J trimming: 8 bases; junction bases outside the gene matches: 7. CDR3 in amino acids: CASKWDRIGYTF. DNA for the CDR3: TGTGCCAGCAAGTGGGACAGAATAGGCTACACCTTC.